Sequencing of this T cell receptor beta chain was carried out in a study of cytomegalovirus exposure and HLA in healthy donors. In its sample, this clone was seen once. Libraries were prepared by immunoSEQ multiplex PCR; TCRdb keeps only in-frame clonotypes and omits some of them. This table holds 120,000 or so clones, roughly nine tenths found once. This clonotype was sampled from a woman between 18 and 29 years old in good health and CMV-seronegative. The sequenced sample was PBMCs.

The CDR3 nucleotides are TGTGCCAGCTATAGCGATAACACCGGGGAGCTGTTTTTT. Amino acid sequence: CASYSDNTGELFF. The rearrangement uses TRBV6-5 and TRBJ2-2, with TRBD2 as a possible D gene (5 bases). The CDR3 consists of 13 residues. Between the trimmed V and J ends, which lost 8 bases and 2 bases, there was a span of 9 bases. Per the germline V gene, CDR1 is MNHEY and CDR2 is SVGAGI.